The clone carrying this TCR beta chain was seen at least ten times. TCRdb itself ran the 5' RACE reads through MiXCR, one entry per CDR3 protein. The table lists roughly 99,000 distinct CDR3 sequences, roughly 6% of them singletons, with roughly 39% in the top ten. This sample was included in a study of T cells after yellow fever vaccination. The CDR3 contains 16 residues. Germline V gives CDR1 DFQATT, CDR2 SNEGSKA (reference sequence). The V gene end was trimmed by 6 bases and the J gene end by 1 base; junction bases not matched to a gene: 3. The receptor was isolated from a man younger than 30 who received the YFV17D yellow fever vaccine. The specimen comprised CD8+ T cells sorted from PBMCs, sampled 10 days after the yellow fever booster vaccination. The chain links TRBV20-1 to TRBJ2-2, with TRBD2 matching over 15 bases. The CDR3 loop reads CSARTSGGENTGELFF. The CDR3, as DNA: TGCAGTGCCCGGACTAGCGGGGGGGAGAACACCGGGGAGCTGTTTTTT.